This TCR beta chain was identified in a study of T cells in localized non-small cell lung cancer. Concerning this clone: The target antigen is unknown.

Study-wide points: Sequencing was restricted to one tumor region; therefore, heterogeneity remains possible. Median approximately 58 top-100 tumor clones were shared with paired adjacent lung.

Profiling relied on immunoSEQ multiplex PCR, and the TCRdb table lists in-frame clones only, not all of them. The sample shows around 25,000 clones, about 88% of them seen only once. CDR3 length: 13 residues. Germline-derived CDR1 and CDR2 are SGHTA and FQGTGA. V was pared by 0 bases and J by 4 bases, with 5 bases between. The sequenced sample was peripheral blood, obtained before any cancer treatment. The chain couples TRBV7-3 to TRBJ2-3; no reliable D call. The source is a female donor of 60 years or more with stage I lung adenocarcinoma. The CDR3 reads CASSLTGPDTQYF. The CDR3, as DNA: TGTGCCAGCAGCTTAACGGGCCCAGATACGCAGTATTTT.